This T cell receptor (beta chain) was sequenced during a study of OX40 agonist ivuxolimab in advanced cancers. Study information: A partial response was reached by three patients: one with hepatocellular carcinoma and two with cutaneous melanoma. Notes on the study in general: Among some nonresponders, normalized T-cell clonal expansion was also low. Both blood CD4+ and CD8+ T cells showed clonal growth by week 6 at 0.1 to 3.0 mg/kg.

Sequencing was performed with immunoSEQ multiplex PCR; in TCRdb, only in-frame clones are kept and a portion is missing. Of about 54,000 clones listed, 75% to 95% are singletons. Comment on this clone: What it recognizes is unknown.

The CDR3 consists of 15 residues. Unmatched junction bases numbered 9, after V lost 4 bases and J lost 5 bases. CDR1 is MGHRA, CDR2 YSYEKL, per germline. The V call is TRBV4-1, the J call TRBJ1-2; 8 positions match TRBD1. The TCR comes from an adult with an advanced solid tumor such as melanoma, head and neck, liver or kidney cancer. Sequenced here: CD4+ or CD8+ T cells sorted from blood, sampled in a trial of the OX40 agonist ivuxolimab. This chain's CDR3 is CASSPGQAPTYGYTF. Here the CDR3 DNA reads TGCGCCAGCAGCCCGGGACAGGCACCCACGTATGGCTACACCTTC.